This is a list of T cell receptor beta chains from one sample in a study of OX40 agonist ivuxolimab in advanced cancers. The table came from immunoSEQ multiplex PCR; TCRdb's copy has only in-frame clones and leaves some out. The sample yields tens of thousands of clones, 70% to 90% seen once. This specimen was CD4+ or CD8+ T cells sorted from blood, taken in a trial of the OX40 agonist ivuxolimab. The receptor set was obtained from an adult with an advanced solid tumor such as melanoma, head and neck, liver or kidney cancer. Both conserved end residues are part of each CDR3. Fields, in order: D gene, J gene, clone size, V gene, CDR3 DNA, CDR3 protein. D genes are given only for firm matches. Part of the rows lack a size; the others show once, few, many or a class for expanded clones.

d_call: .; j_call: TRBJ2-2; clone_size: .; v_call: TRBV5-1; cdr3_nt: TGCGCCAGCAGCTTGGCCTTGGTGGGGTTAAAAGCCGGGGAGCTGTTTTTT; cdr3_aa: CASSLALVGLKAGELFF
d_call: .; j_call: TRBJ1-1; clone_size: few; v_call: TRBV5-4; cdr3_nt: TGTGCCAGCAGCTTGGAACAGATTAACACTGAAGCTTTCTTT; cdr3_aa: CASSLEQINTEAFF
d_call: .; j_call: TRBJ2-7; clone_size: .; v_call: TRBV18; cdr3_nt: TGTGCCAGCTCACCTGAGGGGTCTACCTACGAGCAGTACTTC; cdr3_aa: CASSPEGSTYEQYF
d_call: TRBD1; j_call: TRBJ1-4; clone_size: .; v_call: TRBV5-1; cdr3_nt: TGCGCCAGCAGCTTGGCAGGGGGTAATGAAAAACTGTTTTTT; cdr3_aa: CASSLAGGNEKLFF
d_call: .; j_call: TRBJ2-7; clone_size: .; v_call: TRBV29-1; cdr3_nt: TGCAGCGTTGGACAGGCGGTCTACGAGCAGTACTTC; cdr3_aa: CSVGQAVYEQYF
d_call: .; j_call: TRBJ2-7; clone_size: .; v_call: TRBV19; cdr3_nt: TGTGCCAGTAGGAGTTTTACCCACGAGCAGTACTTC; cdr3_aa: CASRSFTHEQYF
d_call: .; j_call: TRBJ1-1; clone_size: once; v_call: TRBV18; cdr3_nt: TGTGCCAGCTCACCCGGACACCAGAACACTGAAGCTTTCTTT; cdr3_aa: CASSPGHQNTEAFF
d_call: .; j_call: TRBJ2-7; clone_size: .; v_call: TRBV6-5; cdr3_nt: TGTGCCAGCAGGGCTCAAGCTTACGAGCAGTACTTC; cdr3_aa: CASRAQAYEQYF
d_call: TRBD1; j_call: TRBJ2-1; clone_size: .; v_call: TRBV30; cdr3_nt: TGTGCCTGGAGTGAAGCCGGGACAGGGATAAGCGGGCAGTTCTTC; cdr3_aa: CAWSEAGTGISGQFF
d_call: .; j_call: TRBJ2-2; clone_size: .; v_call: TRBV4-1; cdr3_nt: TGCGCCGGCAGCCTAGCACCGAACACCGGGGAGCTGTTTTTT; cdr3_aa: CAGSLAPNTGELFF
d_call: TRBD2; j_call: TRBJ2-2; clone_size: .; v_call: TRBV28; cdr3_nt: TGTGCCAGCAGTTATAGCGGGAGGGCCTTCGGGGAGCTGTTTTTT; cdr3_aa: CASSYSGRAFGELFF
d_call: .; j_call: TRBJ2-5; clone_size: once; v_call: TRBV6-6; cdr3_nt: TGTGCCAGCAGTCATCAAGAGACCCAGTACTTC; cdr3_aa: CASSHQETQYF
d_call: .; j_call: TRBJ1-1; clone_size: .; v_call: TRBV9; cdr3_nt: TGTGCCAGCACCCTTGGAACAGGGATGAACACTGAAGCTTTCTTT; cdr3_aa: CASTLGTGMNTEAFF
d_call: .; j_call: TRBJ2-5; clone_size: once; v_call: TRBV29-1; cdr3_nt: TGCAGCGCGATACCCGAAGAGACCCAGTACTTC; cdr3_aa: CSAIPEETQYF
d_call: .; j_call: TRBJ1-4; clone_size: .; v_call: TRBV27; cdr3_nt: TGTGCCAGCAGAAAGACAGGTGTAAATGAAAAACTGTTTTTT; cdr3_aa: CASRKTGVNEKLFF
d_call: .; j_call: TRBJ1-2; clone_size: .; v_call: TRBV18; cdr3_nt: TGTGCCAGCTCACCTTTCCCAGATAACTATGGCTACACCTTC; cdr3_aa: CASSPFPDNYGYTF
d_call: TRBD2; j_call: TRBJ2-7; clone_size: .; v_call: TRBV18; cdr3_nt: TGTGCCAGCTCAGGGGGACTAGCGGGGCCCTACGAGCAGTACTTC; cdr3_aa: CASSGGLAGPYEQYF